One and the same sample provided the 29 T cell receptor beta chains below, sequenced in a study of T cells after posttransplantation cyclophosphamide. Produced via immunoSEQ multiplex PCR; TCRdb's table is partial and in-frame only. The sample is made up of approximately 34,000 clones, none counted only once. The sample taken for sequencing was PBMCs. Receptors originate from a woman aged 45-59 years in good health and a related stem cell transplant donor.

This clone has ten or more counts. This chain joins TRBV6-1 and TRBJ2-7, with D tentatively TRBD1 (5 bases). V lost 6 bases to trimming and J lost 4 bases, with 16 bases between them. The germline V gene encodes CDR1 MNHNS and CDR2 SASEGT. The CDR3 runs to 14 residues. Here the CDR3 reads CASRIQVLEYEQYF. The CDR3 DNA reads as TGTGCCAGCAGGATACAGGTGTTGGAGTACGAGCAGTACTTC.

At least ten counts were recorded for this clone. The chain employs TRBV9 and TRBJ2-1, with 8 bases matching TRBD1. The CDR3 sequence is 16 residues long. Germline loops: CDR1 SGDLS, CDR2 YYNGEE. The trim removed 0 bases at V and 4 bases at J, leaving 6 bases unmatched. CDR3 nucleotide sequence: TGTGCCAGCAGCGTAGTTCCGACAGGGGAATACAATGAGCAGTTCTTC. This gives the protein CASSVVPTGEYNEQFF. The whole variable domain, remainder taken from reference TRBV9 and TRBJ2-1, is DSGVTQTPKHLITATGQRVTLRCSPRSGDLSVYWYQQSLDQGLQFLIQYYNGEERAKGNILERFSAQQFPDLHSELNLSSLELGDSALYFCASSVVPTGEYNEQFFGPGTRLTVL.

This clone was picked up a small number of times. The chain uses TRBV24-1 and TRBJ2-2; the D is unclear. This CDR3 has 15 residues. V shed 0 bases and J shed 3 bases, with 7 bases lying between them. From germline, CDR1 is KGHDR and CDR2 SFDVKD. CDR3 residues: CATSDLGRDTGELFF. CDR3 DNA sequence: TGTGCCACCAGTGATTTGGGCCGAGACACCGGGGAGCTGTTTTTT.

The sample holds many counts of this clone. The CDR3 region is CASSGPTDAGTQYF. CDR3 coding DNA: TGTGCCAGCTCCGGTCCTACTGACGCGGGGACCCAGTACTTC. V gene TRBV6-6 combines with J gene TRBJ2-5, with D maybe TRBD2 (5 bases). CDR1 and CDR2 (germline): MNHNY, SVGAGI (reference sequence). Deletions cut 8 bases from V and 7 bases from J, with 20 bases between. This CDR3 has 14 residues.

The sample holds many counts of this clone. The CDR3 DNA sequence: TGCGCCAGCAGCTTGGACCCTACTAGCGGCTCCTACAATGAGCAGTTCTTC. Translating it yields CASSLDPTSGSYNEQFF. V gene TRBV5-1 combines with J gene TRBJ2-1; the match to TRBD2 covers 8 bases. The trim removed 0 bases at V and 0 bases at J, leaving 5 bases unmatched. The V gene's germline CDR1 is SGHRS and CDR2 YFSETQ. This CDR3 contains 17 residues.

The genes are TRBV29-1 and TRBJ2-3, with 9 bases lining up with TRBD1. The J segment lost 1 base and the V segment lost 4 bases, leaving 0 bases of the junction unmatched. The CDR3 spans 13 residues. Looked up from germline, CDR1 is SQVTM and CDR2 is ANQGSEA. The CDR3 DNA reads TGCAGCGTTGGACAGGGGGGCACAGATACGCAGTATTTT. Amino acids: CSVGQGGTDTQYF.

This rearrangement joins TRBV28 to TRBJ1-2, with D perhaps TRBD1 (5 bases). V was pared by 5 bases and J by 3 bases, with 19 bases between. Germline V gene lookup returns CDR1 MDHEN and CDR2 SYDVKM. This CDR3 spans 16 amino acids. Written as DNA, the CDR3 is TGTGCCAGCAGTATCCCCCTACAGGTATCTTACTATGGCTACACCTTC. Its translation is CASSIPLQVSYYGYTF.

There are many counts of this clone. The V gene is TRBV5-4, the J gene TRBJ2-3; tentative D call: TRBD2 (6 bases). Trimming took off 5 bases at V and 0 bases at J, with 13 bases between the two ends. CDR3 length equals 15 residues. CDR1 SGHNT and CDR2 YYREEE come from the germline V gene (reference sequence). The CDR3 loop reads CASSAASGSTDTQYF. Written as DNA, the CDR3 is TGTGCCAGCAGTGCGGCAAGCGGGAGCACAGATACGCAGTATTTT.

This clone has at least ten counts. The chain recombines TRBV2 with TRBJ1-2; D gene unclear. The V and J ends lost 6 bases and 8 bases respectively, with 13 bases between them. The CDR3 is 12 amino acids. CDR1 is SNHLY, CDR2 FYNNEI, per germline. CDR3 nucleotide sequence: TGTGCCAGCAGAGCCGACAAACGAGGCTACACCTTC. This sequence encodes CASRADKRGYTF.

This clone occurred many times. V usage is TRBV5-4 and J usage is TRBJ2-1; 7 bases match TRBD2. CDR3 size: 13 residues. V lost 1 base to trimming and J lost 7 bases; unmatched junction nucleotides: 2. In germline, CDR1 is SGHNT, CDR2 YYREEE (reference sequence). For the CDR3, the DNA is TGTGCCAGCAGCTTGACTAGCGAGAATGAGCAGTTCTTC. Translation: CASSLTSENEQFF.

This clone was seen many times. The chain uses TRBV5-1 and TRBJ2-2; 9 nucleotides align to TRBD1. This CDR3 is 18 amino acids long. Losses at the gene ends were 4 bases for V and 6 bases for J; bases not matched to a gene: 16. Looked up from germline, CDR1 is SGHRS and CDR2 is YFSETQ. DNA for the CDR3: TGCGCCAGCAGCCTCTTGGGACAGGGAGCAGGGAAGGCCGGGGAGCTGTTTTTT. It specifies CASSLLGQGAGKAGELFF.

This clone was observed at least ten times. The chain has TRBV6-5 and TRBJ1-4, with 7 bases that match TRBD1. V shed 4 bases and J 3 bases; nucleotides not matched to a gene: 2. Germline values: CDR1 MNHEY, CDR2 SVGAGI. The CDR3 runs 14 residues. The CDR3 DNA reads TGTGCCAGCAGTTGGGACAGATCTAATGAAAAACTGTTTTTT. Residues: CASSWDRSNEKLFF.

This clone was detected ten times or more. This rearrangement joins TRBV7-2 to TRBJ1-4; TRBD1 is a possible D gene (6 bases). From germline, CDR1 is SGHTA and CDR2 FQGNSA. The V gene lost 3 bases and the J gene lost 7 bases, with 12 bases spanning the gap. The CDR3 totals 14 residues. CDR3 loop: CASSFRGGGEKLFF. In DNA form, the CDR3 reads TGTGCCAGCAGCTTCAGGGGCGGCGGTGAAAAACTGTTTTTT.

This chain joins TRBV9 and TRBJ1-2; perhaps TRBD1 as D (6 bases). V dropped 0 bases and J dropped 8 bases, with 11 bases sitting between them. The CDR3 spans 13 residues. Germline V gene sequence: CDR1 SGDLS, CDR2 YYNGEE. This chain's CDR3 is CASSVALQGGYTF. CDR3 nucleotides: TGTGCCAGCAGCGTAGCGCTACAGGGAGGCTACACCTTC. Based on the CDR3 plus reference TRBV9 and TRBJ1-2, the full variable domain is DSGVTQTPKHLITATGQRVTLRCSPRSGDLSVYWYQQSLDQGLQFLIQYYNGEERAKGNILERFSAQQFPDLHSELNLSSLELGDSALYFCASSVALQGGYTFGSGTRLTVV.

J is TRBJ1-2 and V is TRBV5-1; a weak D match, TRBD1 (6 bases). V shed 4 bases and J shed 2 bases, with 9 bases lying between them. This CDR3 has 13 amino acids. CDR1 SGHRS and CDR2 YFSETQ come from the germline V gene. The CDR3 DNA follows: TGCGCCAGCAGCCCACAGGGAAACTATGGCTACACCTTC. It encodes CASSPQGNYGYTF.

This clone came up many times. The V call is TRBV2, the J call TRBJ1-1, with D perhaps TRBD1 (6 bases). V was clipped by 2 bases and J by 8 bases, with 15 bases between them. Germline CDR1 is SNHLY and CDR2 is FYNNEI. This CDR3 region has 14 residues. This CDR3 is CASSELNRAYEAFF. DNA for the CDR3: TGTGCCAGCAGTGAATTGAACAGGGCCTACGAAGCTTTCTTT. Combining the CDR3 with reference TRBV2 and TRBJ1-1 gives the whole variable domain EPEVTQTPSHQVTQMGQEVILRCVPISNHLYFYWYRQILGQKVEFLVSFYNNEISEKSEIFDDQFSVERPDGSNFTLKIRSTKLEDSAMYFCASSELNRAYEAFFGQGTRLTVV.

This clone was detected ten times or more. The gene calls are TRBV28 and TRBJ2-7, with TRBD1 matching over 8 bases. V dropped 2 bases and J dropped 6; count of bases not matched to a gene: 6. This CDR3 has 14 amino acids. The germline gives CDR1 MDHEN, CDR2 SYDVKM. The CDR3 DNA is TGTGCCAGCAGTTTAAGACAGGGGACCGGCGAGCAGTACTTC. Its protein product is CASSLRQGTGEQYF.

Ten or more counts support this clone. The chain carries TRBV19 and TRBJ2-7, with 11 positions matching TRBD2. Losses at the gene ends were 6 bases for V and 4 bases for J; bases not matched to a gene: 8. Germline V gene lookup returns CDR1 LNHDA and CDR2 SQIVND (reference sequence). The CDR3 runs 15 residues. CDR3 DNA sequence: TGTGCCAGTAGCAGGGTGCTAGCGGGAGGATACGAGCAGTACTTC. Translated, it gives CASSRVLAGGYEQYF.

This clone has at least ten counts. The rearrangement links TRBV4-1 to TRBJ2-2; 8 bases are shared with TRBD2. This CDR3 spans 15 amino acids. V trimming: 4 bases; J trimming: 0 bases; junction bases outside the gene matches: 1. Germline assignment: CDR1 MGHRA and CDR2 YSYEKL. The CDR3 bases are TGCGCCAGCAGCCCGGGACTAGCGAACACCGGGGAGCTGTTTTTT. Translation gives CASSPGLANTGELFF.

The table lists this clone with many counts. The CDR3: CASSLAQGRTDTQYF. In nucleotides, the CDR3 is TGTGCCAGCAGCTTAGCCCAGGGAAGGACAGATACGCAGTATTTT. The V call is TRBV7-9, the J call TRBJ2-3; weak D call: TRBD1 (5 bases). CDR1 is SEHNR and CDR2 is FQNEAQ in the germline V gene (reference sequence). The length of the CDR3 is 15 residues. The V end lost 0 bases, the J end lost 3 bases, and 10 bases lay between the germline ends.

In its sample, this clone was seen many times. The V call is TRBV5-4, the J call TRBJ2-1, with 9 bases that match TRBD1. The germline gives CDR1 SGHNT, CDR2 YYREEE (reference sequence). The CDR3 totals 16 residues. V trimming: 4 bases; J trimming: 4 bases; junction bases outside the gene matches: 9. CDR3 nucleotide sequence: TGTGCCAGCAGCAGCCCCACAGGGGGCGTATACAATGAGCAGTTCTTC. Encoded protein: CASSSPTGGVYNEQFF. The full variable domain, in which reference TRBV5-4 and TRBJ2-1 provide the parts outside the CDR3, is ETGVTQSPTHLIKTRGQQVTLRCSSQSGHNTVSWYQQALGQGPQFIFQYYREEENGRGNFPPRFSGLQFPNYSSELNVNALELDDSALYLCASSSPTGGVYNEQFFGPGTRLTVL.

At least ten counts were recorded for this clone. Mismatch with germline at one junction end may stem from a read error. The rearrangement uses TRBV5-4 and TRBJ2-7; perhaps TRBD1 as D (6 bases). The germline V gene has CDR1 SGHNT and CDR2 YYREEE (reference sequence). The CDR3 runs to 11 residues. The DNA of the CDR3 is TGTGCCAGCAGCTTGGCAGGGGCAGATGTCTTC. Its protein product is CASSLAGADVF.

This clone was recorded a few times. The chain links TRBV29-1 to TRBJ1-2; 9 nucleotides agree with TRBD1. This CDR3 has 14 residues. V was clipped by 4 bases and J by 8 bases; unmatched bases: 11. Germline CDR1 reads SQVTM; CDR2 reads ANQGSEA. CDR3 protein: CSVVGTGSRYGYTF. The CDR3 region has the DNA TGCAGCGTTGTGGGGACAGGGTCGAGGTACGGCTACACCTTC. Drawing the rest from reference TRBV29-1 and TRBJ1-2, the complete variable domain is SAVISQKPSRDICQRGTSLTIQCQVDSQVTMMFWYRQQPGQSLTLIATANQGSEATYESGFVIDKFPISRPNLTFSTLTVSNMSPEDSSIYLCSVVGTGSRYGYTFGSGTRLTVV.

This clone was picked up many times. The gene calls are TRBV6-5 and TRBJ2-1; D possibly uses TRBD1 or TRBD2 (5 bases each). Germline loops: CDR1 MNHEY, CDR2 SVGAGI. This CDR3 has 12 amino acids. V lost 2 bases and J lost 10, with 9 bases in between. Here the CDR3 reads CASSYGGQEQFF. The CDR3 DNA reads TGTGCCAGCAGTTACGGAGGACAAGAGCAGTTCTTC.

This clone was seen a handful of times. This chain joins TRBV7-9 and TRBJ1-5; D unresolved. The germline gives CDR1 SEHNR, CDR2 FQNEAQ (reference sequence). This CDR3 spans 16 amino acids. Trimming cost V 3 bases and J 2 bases, with 14 bases left between them. This chain's CDR3 is CASSLSGSWGNQPQHF. DNA of the CDR3: TGTGCCAGCAGCTTGTCAGGCAGTTGGGGCAATCAGCCCCAGCATTTT.

This clone has ten or more counts. The V call is TRBV7-2, the J call TRBJ1-5; D is ambiguous. CDR3 length equals 14 residues. Germline lookup yields CDR1 SGHTA and CDR2 FQGNSA. Trimming shortened V by 5 bases and J by 1 base, and 9 bases separated the two germline ends. The CDR3, as DNA: TGTGCCAGCAGCCTGGTGGCCAGCAATCAGCCCCAGCATTTT. It translates to CASSLVASNQPQHF.

This clone was counted many times. CDR3 DNA: TGTGCCAGCAGTACCCGGACTAGCGGTACCTACGAGCAGTACTTC. Amino acid sequence: CASSTRTSGTYEQYF. The gene calls are TRBV28 and TRBJ2-7; TRBD2 matches at 10 bases. V shed 5 bases and J 2 bases; nucleotides not matched to a gene: 6. The CDR3 loop spans 15 amino acids. Germline V gene data show CDR1 as MDHEN and CDR2 as SYDVKM.

The rearrangement joins TRBV4-3 to TRBJ2-1; no definite D call. Germline lookup yields CDR1 LGHNA and CDR2 YSLEER. V was pared by 4 bases and J by 0 bases, with 10 bases between. CDR3 size: 15 residues. CDR3 loop: CASSLMRSSYNEQFF. The CDR3 DNA reads TGCGCCAGCAGCCTAATGCGGAGCTCCTACAATGAGCAGTTCTTC.

This clone came up many times. The chain joins TRBV11-1 to TRBJ2-2, with 8 bases aligning to TRBD1. The CDR3 runs to 17 residues. Per the germline V gene, CDR1 is SGHAT and CDR2 is FQDESV (reference sequence). The V gene end was trimmed by 3 bases and the J gene end by 4 bases; junction bases not matched to a gene: 10. In DNA, the CDR3 is TGTGCCAGCAGCTTCGGACAGGGAGGTTCGGGCACCGGGGAGCTGTTTTTT. Translation: CASSFGQGGSGTGELFF. The variable domain in full, with the rest retrieved from reference TRBV11-1 and TRBJ2-2, is EAEVAQSPRYKITEKSQAVAFWCDPISGHATLYWYRQILGQGPELLVQFQDESVVDDSQLPKDRFSAERLKGVDSTLKIQPAELGDSAMYLCASSFGQGGSGTGELFFGEGSRLTVL.